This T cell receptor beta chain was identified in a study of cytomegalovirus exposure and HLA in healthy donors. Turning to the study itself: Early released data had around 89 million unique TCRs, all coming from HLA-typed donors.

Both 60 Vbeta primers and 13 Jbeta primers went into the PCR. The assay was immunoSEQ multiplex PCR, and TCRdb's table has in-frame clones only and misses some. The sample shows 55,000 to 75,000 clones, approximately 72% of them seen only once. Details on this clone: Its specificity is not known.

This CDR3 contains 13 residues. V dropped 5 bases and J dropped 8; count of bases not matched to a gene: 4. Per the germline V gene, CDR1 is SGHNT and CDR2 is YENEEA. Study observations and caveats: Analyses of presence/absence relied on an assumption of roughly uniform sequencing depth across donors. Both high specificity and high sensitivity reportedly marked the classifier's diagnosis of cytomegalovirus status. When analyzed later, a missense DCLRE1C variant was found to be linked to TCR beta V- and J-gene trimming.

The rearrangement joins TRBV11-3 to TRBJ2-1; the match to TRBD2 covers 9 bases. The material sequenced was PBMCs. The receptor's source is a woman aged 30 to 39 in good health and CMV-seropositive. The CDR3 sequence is CASSQGGGDEQFF. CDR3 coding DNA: TGTGCCAGCAGCCAAGGCGGGGGGGATGAGCAGTTCTTC. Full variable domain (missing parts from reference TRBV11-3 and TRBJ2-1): EAGVVQSPRYKIIEKKQPVAFWCNPISGHNTLYWYLQNLGQGPELLIRYENEEAVDDSQLPKDRFSAERLKGVDSTLKIQPAELGDSAVYLCASSQGGGDEQFFGPGTRLTVL.